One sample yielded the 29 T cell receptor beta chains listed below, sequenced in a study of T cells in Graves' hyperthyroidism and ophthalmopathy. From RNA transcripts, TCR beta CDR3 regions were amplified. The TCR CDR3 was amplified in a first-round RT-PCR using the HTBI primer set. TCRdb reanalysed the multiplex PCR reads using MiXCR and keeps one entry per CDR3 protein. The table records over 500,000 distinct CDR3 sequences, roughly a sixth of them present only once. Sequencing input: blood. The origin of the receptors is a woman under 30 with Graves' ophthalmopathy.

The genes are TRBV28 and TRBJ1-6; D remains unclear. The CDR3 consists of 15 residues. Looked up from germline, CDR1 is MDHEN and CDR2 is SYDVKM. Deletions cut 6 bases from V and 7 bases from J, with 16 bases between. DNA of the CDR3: TGTGCCAGCAGCCCCCAACAAGGGTTGAATTCACCCCTCCACTTT. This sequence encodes CASSPQQGLNSPLHF.

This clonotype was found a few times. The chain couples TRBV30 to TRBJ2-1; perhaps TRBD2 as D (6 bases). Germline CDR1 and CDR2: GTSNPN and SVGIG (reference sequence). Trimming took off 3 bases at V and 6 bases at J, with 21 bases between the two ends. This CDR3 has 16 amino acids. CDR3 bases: TGTGCCTGGAGGGCCGGTGAGGGACTCCATTCCAATGAGCAGTTCTTC. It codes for CAWRAGEGLHSNEQFF.

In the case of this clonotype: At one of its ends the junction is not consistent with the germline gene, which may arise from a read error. CDR3 nucleotides: TGTGCCAGCAGTACCTCGGAGGCGGGGGGGCGAGTCGGGGAGCCGTTTTTT. Encoded protein: CASSTSEAGGRVGEPFF. The chain links TRBV28 to TRBJ2-2; 9 nucleotides align to TRBD2. CDR1 MDHEN and CDR2 SYDVKM come from the germline V gene. CDR3 size: 17 residues.

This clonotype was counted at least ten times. CDR3 in amino acids: CASRRSGYRDYQETQYF. The CDR3 coding sequence is TGTGCCAGCAGACGCAGCGGGTACAGGGATTACCAAGAGACCCAGTACTTC. This chain joins TRBV28 and TRBJ2-5; either TRBD1 or TRBD2 may supply D (6 bases each). The CDR3 extends over 17 amino acids. In germline, CDR1 is MDHEN, CDR2 SYDVKM. V lost 6 bases and J lost 0, with 20 bases in between.

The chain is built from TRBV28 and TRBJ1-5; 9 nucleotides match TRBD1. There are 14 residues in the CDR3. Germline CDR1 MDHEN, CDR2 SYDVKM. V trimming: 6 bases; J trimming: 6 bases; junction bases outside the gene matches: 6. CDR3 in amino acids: CASSRDRESQPQHF. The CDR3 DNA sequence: TGTGCCAGCAGCCGGGACAGGGAATCTCAGCCCCAGCATTTT.

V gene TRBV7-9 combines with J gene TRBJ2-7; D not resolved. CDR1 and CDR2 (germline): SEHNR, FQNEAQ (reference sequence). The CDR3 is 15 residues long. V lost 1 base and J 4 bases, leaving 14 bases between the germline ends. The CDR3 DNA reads TGTGCCAGCAGCTTAGGGGATAAAGGTCGGTACGAGCAGTACTTC. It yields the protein CASSLGDKGRYEQYF.

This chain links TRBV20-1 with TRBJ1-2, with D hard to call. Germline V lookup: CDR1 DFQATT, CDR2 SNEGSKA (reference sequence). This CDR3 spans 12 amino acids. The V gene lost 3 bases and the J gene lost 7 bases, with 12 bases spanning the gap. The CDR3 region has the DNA TGCAGTGCTAGGATGGACGATGTTGGCTACACCTTC. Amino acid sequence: CSARMDDVGYTF.

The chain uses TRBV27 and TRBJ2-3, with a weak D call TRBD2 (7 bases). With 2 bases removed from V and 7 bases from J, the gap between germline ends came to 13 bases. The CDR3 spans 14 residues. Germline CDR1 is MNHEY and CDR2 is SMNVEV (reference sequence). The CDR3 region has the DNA TGTGCCAGCAGTTTAGGGGGGGGCGGGTATACGCAGTATTTT. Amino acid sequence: CASSLGGGGYTQYF.

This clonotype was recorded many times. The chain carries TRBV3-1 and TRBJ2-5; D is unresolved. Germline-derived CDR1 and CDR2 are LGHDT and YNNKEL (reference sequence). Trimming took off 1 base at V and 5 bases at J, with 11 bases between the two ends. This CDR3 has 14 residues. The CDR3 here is CASSQGVGLETQYF. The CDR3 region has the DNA TGTGCCAGCAGCCAAGGGGTAGGGCTGGAGACCCAGTACTTC.

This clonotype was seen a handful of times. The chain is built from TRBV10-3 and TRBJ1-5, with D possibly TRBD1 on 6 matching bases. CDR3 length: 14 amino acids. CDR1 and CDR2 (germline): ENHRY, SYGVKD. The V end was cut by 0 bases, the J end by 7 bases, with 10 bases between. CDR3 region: CAISESGGGQPQHF. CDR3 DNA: TGTGCCATCAGTGAGTCTGGGGGCGGGCAGCCCCAGCATTTT.

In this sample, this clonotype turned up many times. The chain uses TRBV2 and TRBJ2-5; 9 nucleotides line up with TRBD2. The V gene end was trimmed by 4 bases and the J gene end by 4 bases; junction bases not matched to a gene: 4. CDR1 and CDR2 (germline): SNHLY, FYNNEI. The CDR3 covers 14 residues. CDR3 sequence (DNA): TGTGCCAGCAGTGTGGCGGGGGGGGTAGAGACCCAGTACTTC. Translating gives CASSVAGGVETQYF.

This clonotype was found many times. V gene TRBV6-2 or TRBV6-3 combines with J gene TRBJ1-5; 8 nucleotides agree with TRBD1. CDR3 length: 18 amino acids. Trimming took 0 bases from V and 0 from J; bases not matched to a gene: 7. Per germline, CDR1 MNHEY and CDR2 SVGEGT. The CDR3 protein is CASSYSPGQEDSNQPQHF. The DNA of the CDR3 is TGTGCCAGCAGTTACTCTCCGGGACAGGAAGATAGCAATCAGCCCCAGCATTTT.

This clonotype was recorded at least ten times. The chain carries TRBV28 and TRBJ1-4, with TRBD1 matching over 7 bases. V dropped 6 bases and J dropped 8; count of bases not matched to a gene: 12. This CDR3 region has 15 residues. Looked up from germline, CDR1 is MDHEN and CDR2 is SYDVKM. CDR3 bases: TGTGCCAGCAGCCTCACACAGGGGACGAGGGAAAAACTGTTTTTT. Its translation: CASSLTQGTREKLFF.

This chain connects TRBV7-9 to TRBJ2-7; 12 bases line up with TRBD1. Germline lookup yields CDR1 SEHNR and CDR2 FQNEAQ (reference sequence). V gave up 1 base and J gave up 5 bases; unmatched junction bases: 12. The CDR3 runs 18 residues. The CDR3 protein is CASSLGSGQGANGDEQYF. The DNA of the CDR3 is TGTGCCAGCAGCTTAGGGTCGGGACAGGGGGCGAACGGCGACGAGCAGTACTTC.

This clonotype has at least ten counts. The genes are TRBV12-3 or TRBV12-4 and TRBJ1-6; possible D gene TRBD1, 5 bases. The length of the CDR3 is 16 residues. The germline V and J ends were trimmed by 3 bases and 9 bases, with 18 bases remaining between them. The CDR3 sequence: CASSFRLQGGSSPLHF. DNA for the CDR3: TGTGCCAGCAGTTTCCGACTGCAGGGCGGTAGTTCACCCCTCCACTTT.

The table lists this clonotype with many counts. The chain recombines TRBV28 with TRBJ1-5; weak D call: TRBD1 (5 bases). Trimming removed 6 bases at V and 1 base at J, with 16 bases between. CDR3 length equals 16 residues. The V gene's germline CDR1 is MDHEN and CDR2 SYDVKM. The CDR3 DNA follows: TGTGCCAGCAGGCGGGGTTCCGGGGGAAGCAATCAGCCCCAGCATTTT. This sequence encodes CASRRGSGGSNQPQHF.

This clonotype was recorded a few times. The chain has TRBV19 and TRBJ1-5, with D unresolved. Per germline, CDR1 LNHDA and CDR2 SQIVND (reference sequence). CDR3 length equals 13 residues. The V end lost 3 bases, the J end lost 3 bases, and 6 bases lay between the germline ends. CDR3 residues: CASSIGVNQPQHF. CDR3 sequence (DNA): TGTGCCAGTAGTATTGGAGTCAATCAGCCCCAGCATTTT.

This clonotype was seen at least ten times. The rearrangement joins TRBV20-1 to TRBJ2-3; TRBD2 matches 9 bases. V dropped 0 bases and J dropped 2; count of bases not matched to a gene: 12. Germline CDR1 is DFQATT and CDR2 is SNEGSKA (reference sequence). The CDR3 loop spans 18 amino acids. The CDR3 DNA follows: TGCAGTGCTAGAGATCTGGAGTCCGAGCGGGAGGTCACAGATACGCAGTATTTT. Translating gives CSARDLESEREVTDTQYF.

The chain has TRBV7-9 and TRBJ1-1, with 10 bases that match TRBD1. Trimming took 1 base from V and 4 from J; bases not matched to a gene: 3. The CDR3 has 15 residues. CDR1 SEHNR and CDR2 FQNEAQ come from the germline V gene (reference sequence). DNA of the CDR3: TGTGCCAGCAGCTTAGAAGGACAGGGGGGCACTGAAGCTTTCTTT. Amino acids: CASSLEGQGGTEAFF.

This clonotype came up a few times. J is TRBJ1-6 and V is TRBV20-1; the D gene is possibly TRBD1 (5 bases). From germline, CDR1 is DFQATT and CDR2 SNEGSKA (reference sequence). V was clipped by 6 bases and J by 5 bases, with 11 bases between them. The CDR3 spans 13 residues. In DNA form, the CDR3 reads TGCAGTGCAAGTCAGGGAGATAATTCACCCCTCCACTTT. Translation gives CSASQGDNSPLHF.

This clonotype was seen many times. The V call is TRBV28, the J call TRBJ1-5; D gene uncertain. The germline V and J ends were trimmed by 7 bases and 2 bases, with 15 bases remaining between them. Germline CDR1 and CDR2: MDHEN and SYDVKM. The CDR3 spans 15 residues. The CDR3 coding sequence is TGTGCCAGCACCCCGGGAGGGTACGGCAATCAGCCCCAGCATTTT. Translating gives CASTPGGYGNQPQHF.

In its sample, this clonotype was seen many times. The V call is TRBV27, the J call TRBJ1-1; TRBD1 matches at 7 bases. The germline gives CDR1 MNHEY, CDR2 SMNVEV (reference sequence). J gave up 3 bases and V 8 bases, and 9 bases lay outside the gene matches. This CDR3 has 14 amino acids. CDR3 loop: CASRPFTGDTEAFF. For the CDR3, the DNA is TGTGCCAGCCGCCCTTTCACAGGGGACACTGAAGCTTTCTTT.

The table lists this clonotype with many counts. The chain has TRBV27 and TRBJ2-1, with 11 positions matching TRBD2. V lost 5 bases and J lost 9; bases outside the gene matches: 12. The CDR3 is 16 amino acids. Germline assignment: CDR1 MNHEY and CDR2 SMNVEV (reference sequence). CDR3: CASSPTELAGVGEQFF. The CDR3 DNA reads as TGTGCCAGCAGTCCCACCGAACTAGCGGGAGTAGGTGAGCAGTTCTTC.

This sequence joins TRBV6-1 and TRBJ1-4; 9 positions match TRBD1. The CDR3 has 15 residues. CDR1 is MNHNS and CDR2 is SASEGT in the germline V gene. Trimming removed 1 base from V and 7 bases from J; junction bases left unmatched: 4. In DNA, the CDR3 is TGTGCCAGCAGTGAAGGTGGGACAGGGAGTGAAAAACTGTTTTTT. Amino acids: CASSEGGTGSEKLFF.

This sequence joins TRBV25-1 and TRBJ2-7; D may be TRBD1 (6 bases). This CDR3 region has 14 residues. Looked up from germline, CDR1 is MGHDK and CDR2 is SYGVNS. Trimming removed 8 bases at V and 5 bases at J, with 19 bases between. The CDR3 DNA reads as TGTGCCAGCGGCCGGCAGGGGATAATCGACGAGCAGTACTTC. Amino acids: CASGRQGIIDEQYF.

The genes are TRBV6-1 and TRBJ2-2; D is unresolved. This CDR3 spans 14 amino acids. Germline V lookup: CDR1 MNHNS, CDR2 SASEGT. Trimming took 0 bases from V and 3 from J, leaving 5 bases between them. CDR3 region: CASSEAAYTGELFF. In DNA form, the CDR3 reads TGTGCCAGCAGTGAAGCGGCATACACCGGGGAGCTGTTTTTT.

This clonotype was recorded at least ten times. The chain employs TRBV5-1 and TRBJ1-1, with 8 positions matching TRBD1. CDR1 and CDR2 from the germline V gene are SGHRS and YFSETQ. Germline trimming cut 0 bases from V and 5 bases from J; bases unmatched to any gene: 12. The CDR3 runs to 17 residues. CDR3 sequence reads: CASSLGALGQGSTEAFF. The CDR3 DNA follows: TGCGCCAGCAGCTTGGGGGCCCTCGGACAGGGATCAACTGAAGCTTTCTTT.

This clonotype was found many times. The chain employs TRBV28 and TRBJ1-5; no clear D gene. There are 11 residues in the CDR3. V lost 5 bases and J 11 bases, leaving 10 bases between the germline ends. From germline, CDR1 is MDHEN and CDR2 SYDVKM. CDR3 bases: TGTGCCAGCAGTCTGAAAGCAGCCCAGCATTTT. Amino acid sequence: CASSLKAAQHF.

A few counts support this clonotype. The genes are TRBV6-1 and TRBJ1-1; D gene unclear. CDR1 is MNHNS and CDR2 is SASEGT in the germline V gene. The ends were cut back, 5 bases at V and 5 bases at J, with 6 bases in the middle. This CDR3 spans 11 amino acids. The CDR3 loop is CASSRETEAFF. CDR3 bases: TGTGCCAGCAGTAGGGAAACTGAAGCTTTCTTT.